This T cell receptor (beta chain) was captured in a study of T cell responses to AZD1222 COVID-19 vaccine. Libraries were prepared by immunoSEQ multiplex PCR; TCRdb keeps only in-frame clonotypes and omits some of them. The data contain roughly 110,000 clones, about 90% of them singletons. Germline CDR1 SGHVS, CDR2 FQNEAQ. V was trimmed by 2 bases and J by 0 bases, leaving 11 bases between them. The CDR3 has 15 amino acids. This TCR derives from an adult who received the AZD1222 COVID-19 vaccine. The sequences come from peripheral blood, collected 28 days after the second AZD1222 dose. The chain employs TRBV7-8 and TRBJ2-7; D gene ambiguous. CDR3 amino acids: CASSLRQHSSYEQYF. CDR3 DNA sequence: TGTGCCAGCAGCTTACGGCAGCACAGCTCCTACGAGCAGTACTTC.